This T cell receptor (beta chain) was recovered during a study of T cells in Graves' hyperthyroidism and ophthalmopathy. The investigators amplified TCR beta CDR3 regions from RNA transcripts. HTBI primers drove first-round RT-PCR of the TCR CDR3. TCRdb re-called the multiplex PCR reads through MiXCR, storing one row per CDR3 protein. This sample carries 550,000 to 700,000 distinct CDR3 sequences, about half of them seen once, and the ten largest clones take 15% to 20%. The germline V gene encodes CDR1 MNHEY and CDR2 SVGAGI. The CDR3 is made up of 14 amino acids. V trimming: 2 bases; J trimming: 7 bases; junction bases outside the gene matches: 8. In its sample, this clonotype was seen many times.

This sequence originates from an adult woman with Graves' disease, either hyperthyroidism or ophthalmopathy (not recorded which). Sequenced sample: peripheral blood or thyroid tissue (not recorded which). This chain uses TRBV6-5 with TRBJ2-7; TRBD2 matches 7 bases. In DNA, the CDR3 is TGTGCCAGCAGTTACCCGGGGAGGGTAGGTGAGCAGTACTTC. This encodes CASSYPGRVGEQYF.